A selection of T cell receptor beta chains follows, all from one sample in a study of blood T cell repertoires in COVID-19. TCRdb keeps only in-frame clones here, not all; method: immunoSEQ multiplex PCR. The top ten clones hold approximately 0.6% of a sample with about 150,000 clones, approximately 85% of them seen once. What was sequenced was peripheral blood. The receptors derive from a man aged 55 to 70 with COVID-19, enrolled during active disease. The CDR3 runs from the conserved cysteine through the conserved F or W. The order of the fields is D gene, clone size, V gene, J gene, CDR3 protein, CDR3 DNA. D genes are given only for firm matches. Rows give clone size only sometimes, using once, few, many, or a class for an expanded clone.

>TRBD1|few|TRBV19|TRBJ1-2
CASSIGTGLYGYTF
TGTGCCAGTAGTATAGGGACAGGGCTCTATGGCTACACCTTC
>.|.|TRBV19|TRBJ2-7
CASSTRGHYYEQYF
TGTGCCAGTAGTACCCGTGGACACTACTACGAGCAGTACTTC
>.|.|TRBV5-6|TRBJ2-3
CASSLRGSGDTQYF
TGTGCCAGCAGCTTGCGGGGGAGCGGAGATACGCAGTATTTT
>TRBD1|.|TRBV3-1/TRBV3-2|TRBJ1-2
CASSEGQAAHGYTF
TGTGCCAGCAGCGAGGGACAGGCTGCCCATGGCTACACCTTC
>.|.|TRBV18|TRBJ2-2
CASSPQPSNTGELFF
TGTGCCAGCTCACCACAGCCTAGCAACACCGGGGAGCTGTTTTTT
>TRBD2|.|TRBV7-2|TRBJ2-1
CASSSSSGSYNEQFF
TGTGCCAGCAGCTCCTCTAGCGGGAGTTACAATGAGCAGTTCTTC
>.|.|TRBV24-1|TRBJ2-5
CATRGGFQETQYF
TGTGCCACCCGTGGAGGGTTTCAAGAGACCCAGTACTTC
>TRBD1|once|TRBV6-2/TRBV6-3|TRBJ2-7
CASSLGTAPYEQYF
TGTGCCAGCAGCCTCGGGACAGCCCCCTACGAGCAGTACTTC
>.|.|TRBV5-8|TRBJ1-2
CASSLGPSGNGYTF
TGTGCCAGCAGCTTGGGCCCCTCTGGCAATGGCTACACCTTC
>TRBD1|few|TRBV7-2|TRBJ2-7
CASSPGQGAYEQYF
TGTGCCAGCAGCCCCGGACAGGGAGCCTACGAGCAGTACTTC
>.|.|TRBV3-1/TRBV3-2|TRBJ2-1
CASSQVYQRNEQFF
TGTGCCAGCAGCCAAGTTTACCAGCGGAATGAGCAGTTCTTC
>TRBD1|.|TRBV27|TRBJ2-7
CASTGGHSYEQYF
TGTGCCAGCACAGGGGGACACTCCTACGAGCAGTACTTC
>.|few|TRBV11-3|TRBJ2-7
CASSSAGSYEQYF
TGTGCCAGCAGCTCCGCCGGGTCCTACGAGCAGTACTTC
>TRBD1|.|TRBV24-1|TRBJ2-7
CATSDYKDRTYF
TGTGCCACCAGTGATTATAAGGACAGGACGTACTTC
>.|.|TRBV27|TRBJ2-2
CASSLQGTQNTGELFF
TGTGCCAGCAGTCTCCAGGGGACACAAAACACCGGGGAGCTGTTTTTT
>TRBD1|.|TRBV24-1|TRBJ1-1
CATSESGQGGEAFF
TGTGCCACCAGTGAGTCGGGACAGGGGGGTGAAGCTTTCTTT
>.|.|TRBV5-1|TRBJ1-2
CASSLVQSNYGYTF
TGCGCCAGCAGCTTAGTACAGTCTAACTATGGCTACACCTTC
>.|.|TRBV2|TRBJ2-5
CASSERGGLQETQYF
TGTGCCAGCAGTGAAAGGGGCGGCCTCCAAGAGACCCAGTACTTC
>.|.|TRBV21-1|TRBJ2-1
CASSGIRQGGWNEQFF
TGTGCCAGCAGCGGTATTAGACAGGGGGGATGGAATGAGCAGTTCTTC
>.|.|TRBV18|TRBJ2-7
CASSPGGAGYEQYF
TGTGCCAGCTCACCTGGGGGCGCAGGGTACGAGCAGTACTTC
>TRBD1|.|TRBV18|TRBJ1-3
CASSPGQLLSGNTIYF
TGTGCCAGCTCACCGGGACAGCTCCTCTCTGGAAACACCATATATTTT
>TRBD1|.|TRBV5-6|TRBJ1-6
CASSAGTANSPLHF
TGTGCCAGCAGCGCGGGGACAGCTAATTCACCCCTCCACTTT
>.|.|TRBV5-1|TRBJ1-4
CASSLLSRGGEKLFF
TGCGCCAGCAGCTTGCTGTCTAGGGGGGGTGAAAAACTGTTTTTT
>.|.|TRBV18|TRBJ1-1
CASSPLQGPEAFF
TGTGCCAGCTCACCATTACAGGGCCCTGAAGCTTTCTTT
>.|.|TRBV5-4|TRBJ2-7
CASSPGTPNYEQYF
TGTGCCAGCAGCCCCGGGACTCCGAACTACGAGCAGTACTTC
>TRBD1|.|TRBV10-2|TRBJ1-2
CASSLQGATYGYTF
TGCGCCAGCAGCTTACAGGGGGCGACTTATGGCTACACCTTC
>TRBD2|.|TRBV11-2|TRBJ2-5
CASSPGGLAGVFQETQYF
TGTGCCAGCAGCCCAGGAGGCCTAGCGGGAGTTTTTCAAGAGACCCAGTACTTC
>TRBD1|.|TRBV5-1|TRBJ2-5
CASSLTGGVQETQYF
TGCGCCAGCAGCTTGACAGGGGGAGTACAAGAGACCCAGTACTTC
>TRBD2|.|TRBV11-2|TRBJ2-7
CASSLETSGTYEQYF
TGTGCCAGCAGCTTAGAAACTAGCGGGACCTACGAGCAGTACTTC
>TRBD2|.|TRBV7-9|TRBJ2-1
CASSPSGRARNEQFF
TGTGCCAGCAGCCCAAGCGGGAGGGCCAGGAATGAGCAGTTCTTC
>TRBD1|.|TRBV18|TRBJ2-3
CASSLRSGTGRDTQYF
TGTGCCAGCTCACTTCGGAGTGGGACAGGGAGAGATACGCAGTATTTT
>.|.|TRBV6-5|TRBJ1-2
CASSYYQGSYGYTF
TGTGCCAGCAGTTACTACCAGGGGAGCTATGGCTACACCTTC
>.|.|TRBV10-3|TRBJ1-1
CAISLQENTEAFF
TGTGCCATCAGTCTACAGGAGAACACTGAAGCTTTCTTT
>.|.|TRBV6-5|TRBJ1-2
CASSYDSPPNYGYTF
TGTGCCAGCAGTTACGACAGTCCCCCCAACTATGGCTACACCTTC
>.|.|TRBV5-6|TRBJ1-4
CASANRQNFNEKLFF
TGTGCCAGCGCCAACAGACAGAACTTCAATGAAAAACTGTTTTTT
>.|.|TRBV7-7|TRBJ2-2
CASSLVAEGRPSMEELFF
TGTGCTAGCAGCTTAGTAGCGGAGGGAAGGCCTAGTATGGAGGAGCTGTTTTTT
>.|.|TRBV5-1|TRBJ1-3
CASSSGNSGNTIYF
TGCGCCAGCAGCTCAGGCAACTCTGGAAACACCATATATTTT
>TRBD2|.|TRBV6-5|TRBJ2-1
CASSYVPSGSYEQFF
TGTGCCAGCAGTTACGTTCCTAGCGGGAGCTATGAGCAGTTCTTC
>TRBD1|.|TRBV7-2|TRBJ1-2
CASSLGPDRAGLGNTF
TGTGCCAGCAGCTTAGGGCCCGACAGGGCCGGGCTTGGAAACACCTTC
>TRBD1|.|TRBV19|TRBJ2-1
CASSFPGQGARNEQFF
TGTGCCAGTAGTTTTCCCGGACAGGGGGCTCGAAATGAGCAGTTCTTC
>TRBD1|.|TRBV5-1|TRBJ1-6
CASSLDRGANSPLHF
TGCGCCAGCAGCCTCGACAGGGGTGCGAATTCACCCCTCCACTTT
>.|.|TRBV29-1|TRBJ2-2
CSVPDDWQGGGELFF
TGCAGCGTACCGGATGATTGGCAGGGTGGCGGGGAGCTGTTTTTT
>TRBD1|.|TRBV4-3|TRBJ1-1
CASSQDPDRGAFF
TGCGCCAGCAGCCAAGATCCGGACAGGGGAGCTTTCTTT
>.|.|TRBV19|TRBJ1-5
CASSIPIGGNQPQHF
TGTGCCAGTAGTATCCCCATAGGAGGCAATCAGCCCCAGCATTTT
>TRBD2|few|TRBV4-3|TRBJ2-7
CASSPSTSGGSYEQYF
TGCGCCAGCAGCCCCTCGACTAGCGGGGGTTCCTACGAGCAGTACTTC
>.|.|TRBV11-3|TRBJ2-1
CASSAGRSSYNEQFF
TGTGCCAGCAGCGCGGGGCGGAGCTCCTACAATGAGCAGTTCTTC
>TRBD1|.|TRBV18|TRBJ2-1
CASSPNIRQQGEQFF
TGTGCCAGCTCACCGAACATAAGGCAACAGGGGGAACAGTTCTTC
>.|once|TRBV2|TRBJ1-1
CASVKQDINTEAFF
TGTGCCAGTGTGAAACAGGACATAAACACTGAAGCTTTCTTT
>.|.|TRBV3-1/TRBV3-2|TRBJ2-1
CASSQVPYEQFF
TGTGCCAGCAGCCAAGTCCCCTATGAGCAGTTCTTC
>TRBD2|.|TRBV14|TRBJ2-3
CASFPFPGLAGGPVDTQYF
TGTGCCAGCTTCCCCTTCCCGGGACTAGCGGGAGGGCCTGTTGATACGCAGTATTTT
>.|once|TRBV7-7|TRBJ2-3
CASSRQGVADTQYF
TGTGCTAGCAGCCGGCAAGGGGTGGCAGATACGCAGTATTTT